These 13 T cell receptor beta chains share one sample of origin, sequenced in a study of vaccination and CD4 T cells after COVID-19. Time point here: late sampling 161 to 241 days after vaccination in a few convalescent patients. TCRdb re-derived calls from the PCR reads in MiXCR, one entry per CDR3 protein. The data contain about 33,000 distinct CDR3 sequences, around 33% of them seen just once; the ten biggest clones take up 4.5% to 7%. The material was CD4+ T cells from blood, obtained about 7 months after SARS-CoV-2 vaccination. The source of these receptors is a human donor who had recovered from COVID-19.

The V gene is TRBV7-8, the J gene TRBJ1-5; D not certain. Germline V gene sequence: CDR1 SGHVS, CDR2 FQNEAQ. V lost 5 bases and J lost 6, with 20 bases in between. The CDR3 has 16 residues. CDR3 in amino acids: CASSPLVGLFLQPQHF. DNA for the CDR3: TGTGCCAGCAGCCCGCTAGTGGGCCTTTTTCTTCAGCCCCAGCATTTT.

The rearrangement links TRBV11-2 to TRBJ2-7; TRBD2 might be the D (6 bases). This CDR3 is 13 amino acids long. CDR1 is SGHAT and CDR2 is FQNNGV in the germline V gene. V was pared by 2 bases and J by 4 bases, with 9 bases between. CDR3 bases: TGTGCCAGCAGCTTATCCGGGGGATACGAGCAGTACTTC. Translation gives CASSLSGGYEQYF.

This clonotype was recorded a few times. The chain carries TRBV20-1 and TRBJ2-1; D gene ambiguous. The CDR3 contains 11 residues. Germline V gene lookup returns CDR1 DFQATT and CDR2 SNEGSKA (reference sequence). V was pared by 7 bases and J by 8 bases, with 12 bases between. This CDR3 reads CSVREFDEQFF. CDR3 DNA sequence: TGCAGTGTTCGAGAGTTTGATGAGCAGTTCTTC.

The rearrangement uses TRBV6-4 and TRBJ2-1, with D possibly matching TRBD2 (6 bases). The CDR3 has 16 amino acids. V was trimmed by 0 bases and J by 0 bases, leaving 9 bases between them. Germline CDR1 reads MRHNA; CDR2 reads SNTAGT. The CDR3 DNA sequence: TGTGCCAGCAGTGACTCGGCGGGAAGCTCCTACAATGAGCAGTTCTTC. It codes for CASSDSAGSSYNEQFF.

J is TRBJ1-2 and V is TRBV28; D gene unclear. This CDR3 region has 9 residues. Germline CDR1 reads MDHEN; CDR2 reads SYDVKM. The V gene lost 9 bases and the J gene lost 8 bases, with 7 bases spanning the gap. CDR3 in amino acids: CASSWGYTF. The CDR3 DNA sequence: TGTGCCAGTTCTTGGGGCTACACCTTC.

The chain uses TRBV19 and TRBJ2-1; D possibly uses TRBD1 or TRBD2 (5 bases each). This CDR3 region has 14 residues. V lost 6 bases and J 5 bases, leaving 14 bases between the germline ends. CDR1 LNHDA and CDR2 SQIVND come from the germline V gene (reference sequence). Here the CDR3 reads CASSPGWRNNEQFF. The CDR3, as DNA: TGTGCCAGTAGCCCAGGGTGGAGGAACAATGAGCAGTTCTTC.

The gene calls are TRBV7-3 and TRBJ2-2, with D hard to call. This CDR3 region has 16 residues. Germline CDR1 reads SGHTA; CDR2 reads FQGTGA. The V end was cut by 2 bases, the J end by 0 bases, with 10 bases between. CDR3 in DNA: TGTGCCAGCAGCTTATGGGGTGACGCGAACACCGGGGAGCTGTTTTTT. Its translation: CASSLWGDANTGELFF.

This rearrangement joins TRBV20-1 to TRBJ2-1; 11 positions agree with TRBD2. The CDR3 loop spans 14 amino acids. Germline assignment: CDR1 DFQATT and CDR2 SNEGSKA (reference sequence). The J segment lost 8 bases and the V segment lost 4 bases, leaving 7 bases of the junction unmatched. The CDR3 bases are TGCAGTGCTACGACTAGCGGGAAGGTATATGAGCAGTTCTTC. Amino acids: CSATTSGKVYEQFF.

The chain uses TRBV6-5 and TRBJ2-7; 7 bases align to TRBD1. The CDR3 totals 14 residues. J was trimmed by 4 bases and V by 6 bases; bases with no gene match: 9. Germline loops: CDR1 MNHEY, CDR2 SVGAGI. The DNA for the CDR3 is TGTGCCAGCAGATACAGGGGATTCGGTTACGAGCAGTACTTC. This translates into CASRYRGFGYEQYF.

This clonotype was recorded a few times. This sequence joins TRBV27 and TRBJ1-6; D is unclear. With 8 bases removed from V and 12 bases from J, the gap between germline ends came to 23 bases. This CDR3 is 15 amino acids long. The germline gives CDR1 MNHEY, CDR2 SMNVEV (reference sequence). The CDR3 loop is CASRIDSNILGPLHF. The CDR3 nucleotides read TGTGCCAGCCGCATCGACTCAAATATTCTCGGACCCCTCCACTTT.

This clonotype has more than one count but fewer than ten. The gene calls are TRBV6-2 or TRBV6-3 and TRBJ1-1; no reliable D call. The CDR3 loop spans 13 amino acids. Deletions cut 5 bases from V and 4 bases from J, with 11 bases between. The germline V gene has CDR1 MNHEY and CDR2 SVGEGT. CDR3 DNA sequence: TGTGCCAGCAGTCGGGGAATAGGCACTGAAGCTTTCTTT. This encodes CASSRGIGTEAFF.

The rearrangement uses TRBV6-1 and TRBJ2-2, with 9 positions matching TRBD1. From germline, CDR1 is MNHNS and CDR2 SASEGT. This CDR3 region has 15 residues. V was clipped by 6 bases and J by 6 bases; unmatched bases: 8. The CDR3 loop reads CASSETTGGSGELFF. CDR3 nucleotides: TGTGCCAGCAGCGAGACTACAGGGGGCTCCGGGGAGCTGTTTTTT.

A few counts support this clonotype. The CDR3 spells CASTQPLAGTGELFF. The CDR3 DNA reads as TGTGCCAGTACCCAGCCACTAGCTGGCACCGGGGAGCTGTTTTTT. The rearrangement joins TRBV19 to TRBJ2-2, with D possibly TRBD2 on 6 matching bases. Germline-derived CDR1 and CDR2 are LNHDA and SQIVND (reference sequence). With 7 bases removed from V and 4 bases from J, the gap between germline ends came to 16 bases. The CDR3 runs 15 residues.